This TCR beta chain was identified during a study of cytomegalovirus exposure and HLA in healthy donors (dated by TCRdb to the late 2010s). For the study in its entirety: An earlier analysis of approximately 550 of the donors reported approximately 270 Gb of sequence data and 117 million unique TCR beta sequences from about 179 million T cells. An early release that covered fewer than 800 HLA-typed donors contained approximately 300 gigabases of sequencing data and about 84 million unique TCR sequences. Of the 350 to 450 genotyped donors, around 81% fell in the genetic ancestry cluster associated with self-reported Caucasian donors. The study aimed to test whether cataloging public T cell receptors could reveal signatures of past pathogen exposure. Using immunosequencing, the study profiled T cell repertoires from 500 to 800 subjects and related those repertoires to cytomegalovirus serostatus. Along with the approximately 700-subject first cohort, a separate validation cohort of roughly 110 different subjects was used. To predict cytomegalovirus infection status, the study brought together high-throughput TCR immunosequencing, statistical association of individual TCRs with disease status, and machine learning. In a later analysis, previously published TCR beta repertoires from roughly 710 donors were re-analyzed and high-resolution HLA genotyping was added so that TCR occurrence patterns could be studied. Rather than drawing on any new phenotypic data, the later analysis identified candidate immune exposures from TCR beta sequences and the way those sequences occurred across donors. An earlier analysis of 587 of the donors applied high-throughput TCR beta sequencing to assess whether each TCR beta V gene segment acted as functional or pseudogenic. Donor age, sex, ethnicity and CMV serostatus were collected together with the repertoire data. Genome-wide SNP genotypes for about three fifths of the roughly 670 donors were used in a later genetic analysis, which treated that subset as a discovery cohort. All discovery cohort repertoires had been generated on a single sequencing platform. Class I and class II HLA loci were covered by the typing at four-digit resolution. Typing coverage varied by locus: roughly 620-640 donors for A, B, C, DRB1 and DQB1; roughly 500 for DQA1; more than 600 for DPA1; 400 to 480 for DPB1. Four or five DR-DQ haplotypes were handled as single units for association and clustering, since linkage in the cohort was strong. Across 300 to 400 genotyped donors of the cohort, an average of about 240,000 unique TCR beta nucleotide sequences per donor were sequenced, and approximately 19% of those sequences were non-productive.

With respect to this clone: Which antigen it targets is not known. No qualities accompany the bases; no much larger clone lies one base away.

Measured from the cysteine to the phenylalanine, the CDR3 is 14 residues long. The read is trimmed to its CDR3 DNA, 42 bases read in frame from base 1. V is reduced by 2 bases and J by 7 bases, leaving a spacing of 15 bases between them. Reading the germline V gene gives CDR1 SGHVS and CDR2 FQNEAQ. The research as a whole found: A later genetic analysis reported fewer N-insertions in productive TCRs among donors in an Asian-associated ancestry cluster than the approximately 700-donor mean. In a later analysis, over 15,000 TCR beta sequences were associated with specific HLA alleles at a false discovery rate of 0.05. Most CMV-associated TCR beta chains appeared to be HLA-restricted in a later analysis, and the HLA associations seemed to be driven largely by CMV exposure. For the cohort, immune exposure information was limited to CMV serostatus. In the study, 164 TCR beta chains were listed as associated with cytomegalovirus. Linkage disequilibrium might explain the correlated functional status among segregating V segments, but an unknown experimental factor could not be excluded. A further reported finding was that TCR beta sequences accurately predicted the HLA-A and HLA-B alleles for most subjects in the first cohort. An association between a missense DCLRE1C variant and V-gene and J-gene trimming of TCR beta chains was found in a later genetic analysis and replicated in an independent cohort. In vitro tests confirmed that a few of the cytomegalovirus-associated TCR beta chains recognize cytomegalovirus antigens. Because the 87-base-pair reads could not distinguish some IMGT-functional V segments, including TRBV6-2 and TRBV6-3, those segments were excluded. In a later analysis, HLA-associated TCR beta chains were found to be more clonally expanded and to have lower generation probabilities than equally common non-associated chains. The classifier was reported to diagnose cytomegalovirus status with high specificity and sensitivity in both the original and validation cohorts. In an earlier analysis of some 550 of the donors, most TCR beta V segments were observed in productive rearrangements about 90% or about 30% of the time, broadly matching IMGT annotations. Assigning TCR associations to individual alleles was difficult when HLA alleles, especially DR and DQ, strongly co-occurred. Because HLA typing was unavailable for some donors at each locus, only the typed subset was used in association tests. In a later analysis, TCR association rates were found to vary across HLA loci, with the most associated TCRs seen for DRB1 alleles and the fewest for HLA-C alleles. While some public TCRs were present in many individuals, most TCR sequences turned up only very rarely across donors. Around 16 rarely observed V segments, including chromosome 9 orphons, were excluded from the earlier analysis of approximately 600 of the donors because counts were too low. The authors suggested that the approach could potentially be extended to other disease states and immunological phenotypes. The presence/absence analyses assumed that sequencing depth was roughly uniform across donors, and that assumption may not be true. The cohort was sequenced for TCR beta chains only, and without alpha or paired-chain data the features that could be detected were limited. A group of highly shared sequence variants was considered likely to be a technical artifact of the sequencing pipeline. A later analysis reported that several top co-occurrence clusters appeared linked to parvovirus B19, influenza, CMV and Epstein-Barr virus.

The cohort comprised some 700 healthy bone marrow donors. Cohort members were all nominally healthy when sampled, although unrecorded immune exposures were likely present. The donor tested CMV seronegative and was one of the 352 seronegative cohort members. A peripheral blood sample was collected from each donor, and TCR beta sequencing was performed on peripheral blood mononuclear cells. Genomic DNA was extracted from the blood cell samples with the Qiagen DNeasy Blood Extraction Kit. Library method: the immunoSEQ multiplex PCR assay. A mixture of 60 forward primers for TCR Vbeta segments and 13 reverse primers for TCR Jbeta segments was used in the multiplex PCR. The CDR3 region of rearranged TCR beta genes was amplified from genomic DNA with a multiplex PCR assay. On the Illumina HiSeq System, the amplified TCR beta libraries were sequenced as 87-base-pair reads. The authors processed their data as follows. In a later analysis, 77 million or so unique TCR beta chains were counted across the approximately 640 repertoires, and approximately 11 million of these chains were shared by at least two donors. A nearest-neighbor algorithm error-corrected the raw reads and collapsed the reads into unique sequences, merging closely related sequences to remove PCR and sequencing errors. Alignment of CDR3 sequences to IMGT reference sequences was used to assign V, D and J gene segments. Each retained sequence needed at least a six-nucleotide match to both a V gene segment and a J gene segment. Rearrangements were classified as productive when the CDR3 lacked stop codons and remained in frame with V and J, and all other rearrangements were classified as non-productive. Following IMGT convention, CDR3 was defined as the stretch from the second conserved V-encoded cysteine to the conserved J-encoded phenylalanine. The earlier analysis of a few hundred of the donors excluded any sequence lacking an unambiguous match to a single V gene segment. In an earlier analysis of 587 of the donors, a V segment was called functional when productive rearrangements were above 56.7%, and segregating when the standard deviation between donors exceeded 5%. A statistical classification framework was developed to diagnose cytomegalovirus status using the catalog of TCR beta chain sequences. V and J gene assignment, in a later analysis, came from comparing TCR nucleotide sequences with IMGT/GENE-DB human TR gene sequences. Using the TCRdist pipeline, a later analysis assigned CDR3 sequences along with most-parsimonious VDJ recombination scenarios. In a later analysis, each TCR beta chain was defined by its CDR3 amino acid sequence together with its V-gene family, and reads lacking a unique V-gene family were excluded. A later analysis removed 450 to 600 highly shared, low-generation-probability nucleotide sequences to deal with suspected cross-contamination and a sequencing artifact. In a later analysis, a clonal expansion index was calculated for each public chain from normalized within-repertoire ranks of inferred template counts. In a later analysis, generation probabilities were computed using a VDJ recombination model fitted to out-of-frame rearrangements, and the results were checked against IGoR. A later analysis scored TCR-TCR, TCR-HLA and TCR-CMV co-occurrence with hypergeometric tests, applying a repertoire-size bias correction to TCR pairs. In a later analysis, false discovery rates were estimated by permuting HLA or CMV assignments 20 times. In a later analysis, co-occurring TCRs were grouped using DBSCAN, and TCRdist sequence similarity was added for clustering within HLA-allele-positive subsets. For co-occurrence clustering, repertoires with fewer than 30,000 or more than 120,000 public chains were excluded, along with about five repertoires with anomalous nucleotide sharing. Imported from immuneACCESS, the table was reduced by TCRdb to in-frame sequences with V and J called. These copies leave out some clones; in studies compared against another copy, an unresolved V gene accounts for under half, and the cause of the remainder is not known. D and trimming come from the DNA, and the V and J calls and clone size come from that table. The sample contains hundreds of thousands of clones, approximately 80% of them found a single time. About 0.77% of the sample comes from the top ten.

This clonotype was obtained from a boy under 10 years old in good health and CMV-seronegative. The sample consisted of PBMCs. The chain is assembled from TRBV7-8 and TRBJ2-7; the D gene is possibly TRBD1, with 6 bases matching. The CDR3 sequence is CASSLSTGSGEQYF. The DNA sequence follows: TGTGCCAGCAGCTTATCAACAGGGTCCGGTGAGCAGTACTTC.